This T cell receptor beta chain was recovered during a study of T cells in Graves' hyperthyroidism and ophthalmopathy. Of note for this clonotype: The junction does not match germline at one end; this may be a read error.

Regions amplified from RNA transcripts were the TCR beta CDR3 regions. A first-round RT-PCR of the TCR CDR3 used the HTBI primer set. TCRdb processed the multiplex PCR reads anew with MiXCR; each CDR3 protein has one entry. The sample lists a few hundred thousand distinct CDR3 sequences, 46% occurring once. Germline V gene sequence: CDR1 SGHRS, CDR2 YFSETQ. CDR3 length equals 14 residues. The origin of this receptor is an adult woman with Graves' disease, either hyperthyroidism or ophthalmopathy (not recorded which). The sample consisted of peripheral blood or thyroid tissue (not recorded which). The rearrangement joins TRBV5-1 to TRBJ1-5, with D possibly being TRBD1 (5 bases). The CDR3 sequence is CASSMDGTNQPRHF. In nucleotides, the CDR3 is TGCGCCAGCAGCATGGACGGGACCAATCAGCCCCGGCATTTT.